The sequence of this T cell receptor beta chain was determined in a study of T cells in Graves' hyperthyroidism and ophthalmopathy. In this sample, this clonotype turned up many times. Its target is not known. Regarding the study as a whole: Blood also contained most expanded thyroid clonotypes above 0.001.

Template material for amplifying TCR beta CDR3 regions consisted of RNA transcripts. HTBI primers drove first-round RT-PCR of the TCR CDR3. TCRdb redid the calling of the multiplex PCR reads with MiXCR, one entry per CDR3 protein. Found here are approximately 200,000 distinct CDR3 sequences, 15% to 20% of them singletons; the top ten hold about 45%. Germline V gene lookup returns CDR1 SGHDT and CDR2 YYEEEE. The CDR3 is made up of 16 amino acids. V lost 2 bases to trimming and J lost 2 bases, with 17 bases between them. The definition of stable Graves' hyperthyroidism was no ophthalmopathy progression within 18 months. Diagnostic decisions used clinical symptoms, serum thyroxine and TRAb, thyroid ultrasound and orbital computed tomography.

This receptor was obtained from a man in his forties or fifties with Graves' hyperthyroidism. Sequenced sample: blood. The rearrangement links TRBV5-6 to TRBJ2-7, with D possibly being TRBD2 (6 bases). The CDR3 DNA follows: TGTGCCAGCAGCTTCTTTCGCGGGACTCAGACCTACGAGCAGTACTTC. It yields the protein CASSFFRGTQTYEQYF. The full variable domain, with the rest looked up from reference TRBV5-6 and TRBJ2-7, is DAGVTQSPTHLIKTRGQQVTLRCSPKSGHDTVSWYQQALGQGPQFIFQYYEEEERQRGNFPDRFSGHQFPNYSSELNVNALLLGDSALYLCASSFFRGTQTYEQYFGPGTRLTVT.